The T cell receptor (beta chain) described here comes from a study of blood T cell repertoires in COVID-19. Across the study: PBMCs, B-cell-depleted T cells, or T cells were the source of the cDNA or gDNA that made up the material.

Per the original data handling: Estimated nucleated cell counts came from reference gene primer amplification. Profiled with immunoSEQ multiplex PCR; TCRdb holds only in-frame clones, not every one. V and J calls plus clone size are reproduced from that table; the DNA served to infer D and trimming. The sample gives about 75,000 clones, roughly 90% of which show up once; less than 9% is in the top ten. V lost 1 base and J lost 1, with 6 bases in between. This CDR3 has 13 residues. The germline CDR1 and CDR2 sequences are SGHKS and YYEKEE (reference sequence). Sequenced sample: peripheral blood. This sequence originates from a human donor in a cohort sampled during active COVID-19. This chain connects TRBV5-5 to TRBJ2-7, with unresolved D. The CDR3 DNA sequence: TGTGCCAGCAGCTTGTGGCAGTCCTACGAGCAGTACTTC. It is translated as CASSLWQSYEQYF. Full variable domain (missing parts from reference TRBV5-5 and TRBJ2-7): DAGVTQSPTHLIKTRGQQVTLRCSPISGHKSVSWYQQVLGQGPQFIFQYYEKEERGRGNFPDRFSARQFPNYSSELNVNALLLGDSALYLCASSLWQSYEQYFGPGTRLTVT.